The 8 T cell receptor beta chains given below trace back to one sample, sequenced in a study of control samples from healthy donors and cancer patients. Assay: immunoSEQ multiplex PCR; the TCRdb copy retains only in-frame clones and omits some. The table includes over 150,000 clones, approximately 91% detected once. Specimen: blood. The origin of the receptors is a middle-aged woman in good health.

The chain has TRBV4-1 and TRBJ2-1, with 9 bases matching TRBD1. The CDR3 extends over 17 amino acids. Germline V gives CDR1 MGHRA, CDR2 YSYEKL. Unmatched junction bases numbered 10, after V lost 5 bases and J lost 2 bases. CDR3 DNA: TGCGCCAGCAGCACAACCCCGGGACAGGGTGCCTACAATGAGCAGTTCTTC. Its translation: CASSTTPGQGAYNEQFF.

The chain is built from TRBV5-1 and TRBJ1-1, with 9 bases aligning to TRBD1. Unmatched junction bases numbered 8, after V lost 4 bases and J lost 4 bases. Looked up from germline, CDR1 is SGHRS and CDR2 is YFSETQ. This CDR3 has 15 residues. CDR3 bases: TGCGCCAGCAGCGTGGGACAGGGACCGGGCACTGAAGCTTTCTTT. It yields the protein CASSVGQGPGTEAFF.

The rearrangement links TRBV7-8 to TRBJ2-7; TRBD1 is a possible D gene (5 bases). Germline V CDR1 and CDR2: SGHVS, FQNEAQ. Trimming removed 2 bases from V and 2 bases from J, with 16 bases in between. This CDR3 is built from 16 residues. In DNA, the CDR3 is TGTGCCAGCAGCTTACGTGGAGTGGCAGGGACCTACGAGCAGTACTTC. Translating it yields CASSLRGVAGTYEQYF.

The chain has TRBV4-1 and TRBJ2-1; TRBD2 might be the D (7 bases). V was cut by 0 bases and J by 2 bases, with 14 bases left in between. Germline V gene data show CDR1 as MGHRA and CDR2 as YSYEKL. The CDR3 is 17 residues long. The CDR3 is CASSQDSAGAAYNEQFF. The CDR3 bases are TGCGCCAGCAGCCAAGATTCCGCGGGGGCTGCCTACAATGAGCAGTTCTTC.

CDR3 in DNA: TGTGCCAGCAGTTTAATCCGAGGAAACACCATATATTTT. This sequence encodes CASSLIRGNTIYF. J is TRBJ1-3 and V is TRBV12-3 or TRBV12-4; D uncertain. The CDR3 length is 13 residues. V shed 2 bases and J shed 4 bases, with 6 bases lying between them.

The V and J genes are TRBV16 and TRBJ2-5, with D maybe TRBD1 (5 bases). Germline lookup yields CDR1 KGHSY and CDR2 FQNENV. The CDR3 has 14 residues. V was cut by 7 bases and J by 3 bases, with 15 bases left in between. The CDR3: CASKELGAEETQYF. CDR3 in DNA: TGTGCCAGCAAAGAATTAGGGGCAGAAGAGACCCAGTACTTC.

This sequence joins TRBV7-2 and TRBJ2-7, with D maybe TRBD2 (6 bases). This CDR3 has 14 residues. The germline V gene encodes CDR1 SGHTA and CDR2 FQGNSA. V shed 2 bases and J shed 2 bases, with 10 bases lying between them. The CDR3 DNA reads TGTGCCAGCAGCTTACTAGCGTTGACCTACGAGCAGTACTTC. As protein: CASSLLALTYEQYF. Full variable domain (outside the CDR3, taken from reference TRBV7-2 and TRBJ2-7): GAGVSQSPSNKVTEKGKDVELRCDPISGHTALYWYRQSLGQGLEFLIYFQGNSAPDKSGLPSDRFSAERTGGSVSTLTIQRTQQEDSAVYLCASSLLALTYEQYFGPGTRLTVT.

CDR3 nucleotide sequence: TGCGCCAGCAGCTTGGGAGACGGGGAGTCAGATACGCAGTATTTT. As protein: CASSLGDGESDTQYF. The chain uses TRBV5-1 and TRBJ2-3, with TRBD2 as a possible D gene (5 bases). This CDR3 region has 15 residues. V lost 0 bases, J lost 4 bases, and 12 bases lay in between. Germline V gene lookup returns CDR1 SGHRS and CDR2 YFSETQ.